The 14 T cell receptor beta chains in this list originate from one sample, sequenced in a study of Graves' ophthalmopathy and Graves' hyperthyroidism. CDR3 regions of TCR beta were amplified from RNA transcripts. RT-PCR in the first round used HTBI primers; a second-round multiplex PCR followed. MiXCR, applied by TCRdb to the multiplex PCR reads, yields one record per CDR3 protein. Here the sample spans about 210,000 distinct CDR3 sequences, 25% to 30% being singletons. The source material was peripheral blood. Source of these receptors: a man between 45 and 60 years old with Graves' ophthalmopathy.

This rearrangement joins TRBV6-2 or TRBV6-3 to TRBJ1-5; 9 nucleotides match TRBD1. Per the germline V gene, CDR1 is MNHEY and CDR2 is SVGEGT. This CDR3 region has 16 residues. V was clipped by 2 bases and J by 4 bases; unmatched bases: 6. The CDR3 reads CASSYGTGGFNQPQHF. The CDR3 coding sequence is TGTGCCAGCAGTTACGGCACAGGGGGCTTTAATCAGCCCCAGCATTTT.

This clonotype came up many times. V and J are TRBV7-8 and TRBJ2-2, with no clear D. CDR1 and CDR2 from the germline V gene are SGHVS and FQNEAQ. Trimming took 7 bases from V and 2 from J, leaving 14 bases between them. CDR3 length: 15 residues. CDR3 amino acids: CASTTSRANTGELFF. CDR3 DNA sequence: TGTGCCAGCACCACAAGCAGAGCCAACACCGGGGAGCTGTTTTTT.

J is TRBJ1-5 and V is TRBV6-1, with 10 bases identical to TRBD1. CDR1 is MNHNS, CDR2 SASEGT, per germline. J lost 4 bases, V lost 6 bases, and 6 bases had no gene match. There are 15 residues in the CDR3. This CDR3 is CASSGGTGENQPQHF. The CDR3 nucleotides are TGTGCCAGCAGCGGGGGGACAGGGGAGAATCAGCCCCAGCATTTT.

Ten or more counts support this clonotype. This chain connects TRBV2 to TRBJ2-5; 8 bases match TRBD1. The CDR3 contains 13 residues. V shed 9 bases and J 5 bases; nucleotides not matched to a gene: 8. Germline CDR1 is SNHLY and CDR2 is FYNNEI. The CDR3 sequence: CASSAGGLETQYF. The CDR3 DNA reads as TGTGCCAGTTCGGCAGGGGGCCTGGAGACCCAGTACTTC.

This clonotype came up many times. This chain uses TRBV20-1 with TRBJ1-1; TRBD1 matches at 9 bases. Germline-derived CDR1 and CDR2 are DFQATT and SNEGSKA (reference sequence). J was trimmed by 1 base and V by 3 bases; bases with no gene match: 3. The CDR3 spans 14 residues. CDR3: CSARDRGGNTEAFF. As DNA, the CDR3 is TGCAGTGCTAGGGACAGGGGAGGGAACACTGAAGCTTTCTTT.

In this sample, this clonotype turned up many times. V gene TRBV12-3 or TRBV12-4 combines with J gene TRBJ2-5; D not certain. V lost 3 bases to trimming and J lost 1 base, with 9 bases between them. The CDR3 is 14 amino acids. The CDR3 DNA reads TGTGCCAGCAGTTTGACCGAAGTCCAAGAGACCCAGTACTTC. It is translated as CASSLTEVQETQYF.

Comment on this clonotype: A read error may account for a junction end that differs from germline. The rearrangement uses TRBV6-2 or TRBV6-3 and TRBJ2-7; 7 bases fit TRBD2. This CDR3 region has 14 residues. Germline values: CDR1 MNHEY, CDR2 SVGEGT. The CDR3 region has the DNA TGTGCCAGCAGTGACTCCGGACTAGGCAGCGAGCAGTACTTC. This codes for CASSDSGLGSEQYF.

Of note for this clonotype: A read error may explain this, as a much larger clone is one base away. The chain employs TRBV7-8 and TRBJ2-5, with D unresolved. Germline values: CDR1 SGHVS, CDR2 FQNEAQ. This CDR3 spans 14 amino acids. The V and J ends lost 5 bases and 0 bases respectively, with 10 bases between them. For the CDR3, the DNA is TGTGCCAGCAGCCAAGAGACATACCAAGAGACCCAGTACTTC. Its protein product is CASSQETYQETQYF.

This chain connects TRBV20-1 to TRBJ1-5, with TRBD1 as a possible D gene (6 bases). Germline V gene data show CDR1 as DFQATT and CDR2 as SNEGSKA (reference sequence). This CDR3 region has 14 residues. V lost 3 bases, J lost 5 bases, and 14 bases lay in between. Here the CDR3 reads CSARPDGGYQPQHF. CDR3 nucleotide sequence: TGCAGTGCTAGGCCTGATGGGGGCTATCAGCCCCAGCATTTT.

The sample holds many counts of this clonotype. The gene calls are TRBV24-1 and TRBJ2-5; D ambiguous. The V and J ends lost 2 bases and 2 bases respectively, with 8 bases between them. The CDR3 runs to 14 residues. Germline V lookup: CDR1 KGHDR, CDR2 SFDVKD. The CDR3 bases are TGTGCCACCAGTGATTCTGCGAAACAAGAGACCCAGTACTTC. It encodes CATSDSAKQETQYF.

This clonotype was detected ten times or more. This chain uses TRBV7-9 with TRBJ2-7, with TRBD2 matching over 7 bases. Per the germline V gene, CDR1 is SEHNR and CDR2 is FQNEAQ (reference sequence). V lost 7 bases, J lost 5 bases, and 11 bases stayed unmatched. The CDR3 sequence is 14 residues long. This chain's CDR3 is CASTPGAGENEQYF. The CDR3 DNA follows: TGTGCCAGCACTCCTGGGGCGGGAGAAAACGAGCAGTACTTC.

The genes are TRBV6-1 and TRBJ2-7, with 14 bases aligning to TRBD2. CDR1 is MNHNS and CDR2 is SASEGT in the germline V gene. J lost 2 bases, V lost 6 bases, and 9 bases had no gene match. This CDR3 is built from 17 residues. CDR3 in amino acids: CASRGTTSGRGPYEQYF. Here the CDR3 DNA reads TGTGCCAGCAGGGGAACGACTAGCGGGAGGGGACCCTACGAGCAGTACTTC.

This clonotype was found many times. The genes are TRBV30 and TRBJ1-6; tentative D call: TRBD1 (5 bases). V gave up 3 bases and J gave up 1 base, with 13 bases separating them. CDR3 length: 16 amino acids. Germline V gene sequence: CDR1 GTSNPN, CDR2 SVGIG (reference sequence). The chain's CDR3 is CAWSPSTGSYNSPLHF. CDR3 nucleotides: TGTGCCTGGAGCCCTTCTACAGGATCCTATAATTCACCCCTCCACTTT.

This clonotype was picked up many times. This sequence joins TRBV5-1 and TRBJ2-7; D not certain. In germline, CDR1 is SGHRS, CDR2 YFSETQ. V lost 0 bases to trimming and J lost 3 bases, with 7 bases between them. There are 13 residues in the CDR3. The CDR3 sequence is CASSLEGSYEQYF. The CDR3 coding sequence is TGCGCCAGCAGCTTGGAGGGCAGCTACGAGCAGTACTTC.